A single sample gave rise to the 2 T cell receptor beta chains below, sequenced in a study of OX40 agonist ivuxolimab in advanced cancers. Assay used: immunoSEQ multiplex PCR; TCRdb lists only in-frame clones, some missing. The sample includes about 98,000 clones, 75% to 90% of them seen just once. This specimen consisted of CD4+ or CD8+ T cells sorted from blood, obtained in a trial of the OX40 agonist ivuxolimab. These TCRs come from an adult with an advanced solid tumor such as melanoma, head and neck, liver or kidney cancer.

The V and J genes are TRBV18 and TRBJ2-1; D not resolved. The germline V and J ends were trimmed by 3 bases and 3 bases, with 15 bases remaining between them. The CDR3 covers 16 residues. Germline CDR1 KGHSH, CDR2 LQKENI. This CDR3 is CASSPQTGSFYNEQFF. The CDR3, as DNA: TGTGCCAGCTCACCTCAGACTGGAAGTTTCTACAATGAGCAGTTCTTC. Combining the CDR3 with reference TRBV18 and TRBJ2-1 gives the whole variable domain NAGVMQNPRHLVRRRGQEARLRCSPMKGHSHVYWYRQLPEEGLKFMVYLQKENIIDESGMPKERFSAEFPKEGPSILRIQQVVRGDSAAYFCASSPQTGSFYNEQFFGPGTRLTVL.

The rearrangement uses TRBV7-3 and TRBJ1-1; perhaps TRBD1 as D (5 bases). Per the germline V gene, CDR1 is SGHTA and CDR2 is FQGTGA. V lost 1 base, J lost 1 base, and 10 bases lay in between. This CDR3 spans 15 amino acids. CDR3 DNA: TGTGCCAGCAGCTTAAGTGGGCAGGGGAACACTGAAGCTTTCTTT. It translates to CASSLSGQGNTEAFF.